This entry lists 9 T cell receptor beta chains sequenced from one sample in a study of vaccination and CD4 T cells after COVID-19. The treatment was: approximately 11-day PBMC culture with coronavirus spike peptide pools or control peptides (ViraFEST assay). These receptors have no identified antigens. Cultured CD4+ T-cell DNA underwent Oncomine TCR Beta short-read sequencing. From the PCR reads, TCRdb called clonotypes with MiXCR, one entry per CDR3 protein. Of about 21,000 distinct CDR3 sequences listed, roughly 50% are singletons. Specimen: CD4+ T cells from blood, cultured in vitro. The receptor source for this set is a human donor who had recovered from COVID-19.

The V call is TRBV5-1, the J call TRBJ1-2, with D possibly TRBD1 on 5 matching bases. From germline, CDR1 is SGHRS and CDR2 YFSETQ. The CDR3 covers 14 residues. Deletions cut 0 bases from V and 3 bases from J, with 9 bases between. CDR3 residues: CASSLDGDDYGYTF. CDR3 DNA: TGCGCCAGCAGCTTGGACGGGGACGACTATGGCTACACCTTC.

The rearrangement uses TRBV4-3 and TRBJ1-2; D not resolved. The CDR3 has 15 residues. Deletions cut 0 bases from V and 8 bases from J, with 16 bases between. CDR1 is LGHNA, CDR2 YSLEER, per germline. The CDR3 region has the DNA TGCGCCAGCAGCCAAGACGTAAGACAAGCCGAAGGCTACACCTTC. Translation: CASSQDVRQAEGYTF.

The genes are TRBV7-2 and TRBJ2-2; 10 nucleotides agree with TRBD2. V shed 5 bases and J 3 bases; nucleotides not matched to a gene: 3. This CDR3 comprises 15 residues. Germline CDR1 SGHTA, CDR2 FQGNSA. The CDR3 reads CASSRTSGYTGELFF. CDR3 nucleotide sequence: TGTGCCAGCAGCCGGACTAGCGGATACACCGGGGAGCTGTTTTTT. The full variable domain, in which reference TRBV7-2 and TRBJ2-2 provide the parts outside the CDR3, is GAGVSQSPSNKVTEKGKDVELRCDPISGHTALYWYRQSLGQGLEFLIYFQGNSAPDKSGLPSDRFSAERTGGSVSTLTIQRTQQEDSAVYLCASSRTSGYTGELFFGEGSRLTVL.

V gene TRBV6-1 combines with J gene TRBJ2-3, with TRBD2 identical over 7 bases. Germline CDR1 reads MNHNS; CDR2 reads SASEGT. Unmatched junction bases numbered 6, after V lost 2 bases and J lost 4 bases. This CDR3 is built from 15 residues. Written as DNA, the CDR3 is TGTGCCAGCAGTGAACGGGGGGTAGGCGCAGATACGCAGTATTTT. Its translation: CASSERGVGADTQYF.

A few counts support this clonotype. The chain carries TRBV30 and TRBJ2-2, with D maybe TRBD1 (5 bases). Trimming stripped 2 bases from V and 4 bases from J, with 11 bases between. Per germline, CDR1 GTSNPN and CDR2 SVGIG (reference sequence). The CDR3 consists of 14 residues. The CDR3 sequence is CAWSSGSRTGELFF. In DNA form, the CDR3 reads TGTGCCTGGAGTTCAGGGTCGCGCACCGGGGAGCTGTTTTTT.

This sequence joins TRBV20-1 and TRBJ2-1; 10 positions match TRBD2. Germline CDR1 DFQATT, CDR2 SNEGSKA (reference sequence). The CDR3 totals 13 residues. J gave up 5 bases and V 6 bases, and 4 bases lay outside the gene matches. For the CDR3, the DNA is TGCAGTGCGGCTAGCGGGGGCCACAATGAGCAGTTCTTC. This translates into CSAASGGHNEQFF.

This clonotype occurred a few times. The genes are TRBV20-1 and TRBJ2-4; 8 bases fit TRBD1. This CDR3 spans 14 amino acids. V was pared by 3 bases and J by 5 bases, with 6 bases of the junction left unmatched. The germline gives CDR1 DFQATT, CDR2 SNEGSKA (reference sequence). The CDR3 DNA follows: TGCAGTGCTAGGTTGGGACAGGTACAAAACATTCAGTACTTC. Its protein product is CSARLGQVQNIQYF.

There are a few counts of this clonotype. Relative to the germline gene, one junction end is altered; a read error may explain this. This chain connects TRBV28 to TRBJ1-1, with 8 bases aligning to TRBD1. Germline lookup yields CDR1 MDHEN and CDR2 SYDVKM. The CDR3 consists of 15 residues. CDR3 amino acids: CASSIWTGMNTEAFF. The CDR3, as DNA: TGTGCCAGCAGTATATGGACAGGGATGAACACTGAAGCTTTCTTT.

The J gene is TRBJ2-3, the V gene TRBV29-1, with D perhaps TRBD2 (7 bases). The V end lost 7 bases, the J end lost 5 bases, and 16 bases lay between the germline ends. Germline V gene data show CDR1 as SQVTM and CDR2 as ANQGSEA. The CDR3 runs 13 residues. This CDR3 is CSAGEGGIDTQYF. CDR3 sequence (DNA): TGCAGCGCCGGGGAGGGGGGGATAGATACGCAGTATTTT.